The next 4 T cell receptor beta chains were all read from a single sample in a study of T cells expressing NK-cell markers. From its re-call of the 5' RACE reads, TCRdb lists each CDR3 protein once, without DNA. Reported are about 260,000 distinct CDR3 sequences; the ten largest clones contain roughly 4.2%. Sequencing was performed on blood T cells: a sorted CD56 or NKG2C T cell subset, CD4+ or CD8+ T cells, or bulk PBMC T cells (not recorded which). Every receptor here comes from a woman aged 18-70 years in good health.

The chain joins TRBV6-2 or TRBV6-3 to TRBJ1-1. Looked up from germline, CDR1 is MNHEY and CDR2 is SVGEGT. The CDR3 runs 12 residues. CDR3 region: CASSYGVAEAFF.

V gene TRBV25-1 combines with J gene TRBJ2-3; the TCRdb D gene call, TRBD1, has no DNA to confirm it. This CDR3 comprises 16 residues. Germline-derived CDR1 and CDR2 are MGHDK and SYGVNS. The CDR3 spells CASSENTGISTDTQYF.

CDR3: CASSPGRSTDTQYF. The chain combines TRBV18 with TRBJ2-3. CDR1 is KGHSH, CDR2 LQKENI, per germline. CDR3 length: 14 residues.

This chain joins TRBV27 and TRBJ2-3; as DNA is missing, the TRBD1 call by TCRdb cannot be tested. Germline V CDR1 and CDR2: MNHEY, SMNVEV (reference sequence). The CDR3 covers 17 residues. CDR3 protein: CASSLGTGGTGADTQYF.